This TCR beta chain came from a study of shared clonotypes between healthy human individuals (dated by TCRdb to about 2020). About the study as a whole: A few men and two women, aged 18 to 49 years, made up the cohort. For each donor, CD4 naive and CD4 memory were each run on three plates, CD8 naive on two plates, and CD8 memory on one plate. To estimate repertoire size and how much clonotype sharing occurs between individuals, the study deeply sequenced the blood TCR repertoires of five healthy adults. To increase sequencing depth and limit assay-specific biases, different laboratories used diverse techniques to prepare libraries and sequence TCR repertoires. Leukapheresis yielded between about 0.94 and 8.9 billion PBMCs per donor.

As concerns this clone: There is no known antigen for this receptor. Base qualities are not at hand, and no much larger clone is one base apart.

Study-wide conclusions, independent of this receptor: Sharing across a handful of donors was observed for around 4.8% of naive CD4, around 3.5% of naive CD8, around 2.5% of memory CD4, and about 0.4% of memory CD8 clonotypes. Because the study included a small number of donors, the genetic and exposure-history diversity represented was limited. Even with the large sequencing depth, rarefaction of the sorted-subset datasets indicated that sequencing was incomplete. Sampling was restricted to blood, and TCR repertoires in tissues likely differ from the TCR repertoires found in blood. Based on pairwise subsampling, the degree of clonotype sharing among donors was expected to be affected by sequencing depth. Compared with non-shared clonotypes, clonotypes shared by all four sorted-subset donors had higher generation probabilities. Estimated clonotype richness was generally larger for naive than for memory subsets.

Healthy HIV-negative adults with no recently reported acute infections or vaccinations were included as donors. All donors were Caucasian adults living in Nashville, Tennessee, USA. CD4+ T cells were enriched by magnetic negative selection, after which naive cells were positively selected on CD45RA and the negative fraction was taken as the memory subset. Blood was collected by leukapheresis, and PBMCs were isolated by Ficoll-Histopaque density gradient centrifugation and then cryopreserved in liquid nitrogen vapor phase. Analytical flow cytometry was used to check the purity and quantity of every magnetically sorted T cell population. From each sorted fraction, genomic DNA was isolated and quantified by UV absorbance on a Nanodrop 2000c. CDR1 is given as LGHNA and CDR2 as YSLEER, both from the germline V gene. V is pared back by 5 bases and J by 8 bases, with 15 bases lying between the germline termini. Spanning cysteine to phenylalanine, the CDR3 consists of 13 amino acids. CDR3 DNA only is kept here, 39 bases in frame from base 1.

Using the deep immunoSEQ assay, TCR CDR3 regions were amplified from genomic DNA by multiplex PCR. For each cell subset, the extracted genomic DNA was distributed evenly across all wells of several immunoSEQ 96-well plates, and each plate served as one replicate. For sorted subsets, each replicate PCR was loaded with roughly 200 ng genomic DNA, equivalent to approximately 27,000 T cell genomes. The purified libraries were quantified using a Qubit 3.0 fluorometer, sized with a Bioanalyzer 2100, and then quantified again using the KAPA Library Quantification kit. Each immunoSEQ 96-well plate was sequenced on its own single-read 150-cycle Illumina NextSeq 550 flow cell. As for how the authors treated the data: Because the immunoSEQ output included only junctional sequences and no quality scores, the filtering could not be the same as the filtering used for full-length reads. Sequences were annotated with PyIR, a Python wrapper for IgBLAST v1.9, using IMGT germline references to assign V/J genes and CDR3. Reads were filtered out if the reads had weak V/J assignments (E-value above 1e-6), no CDR3, stop codons, out-of-frame junctions, or ambiguous translated residues. V3J clonotypes were defined as sequences sharing an identical inferred V gene, J gene, and CDR3 amino acid sequence. To compute the percentage overlap between repertoires, the number of shared unique clonotypes was divided by the size of the smaller repertoire. Three approaches were used to assess repertoire richness: RTK rarefaction, the Chao1 estimator, and Recon v2.1 estimates of unobserved clonotypes. For all TCRbeta clonotypes obtained by the gDNA method from a few donors, generation probabilities were computed with OLGA. The table was pulled from immuneACCESS by TCRdb, which kept in-frame rearrangements only. Such tables lose some clones; where checked, under half of the loss comes from unresolved V genes, and the rest has no known cause. The DNA gave D and trimming, while V, J and clone size come from that table. For this sample there are a few hundred thousand clones; roughly 80% appear just once. The leading ten clones occupy 8% to 13% of the sample.

The TCR sequence derives from a man in his thirties or forties in good health. This chain joins TRBV4-3 to TRBJ1-2, with the D gene not confidently named. Specimen: memory CD4+ T cells sorted from blood. The label giving this sample's cell subset or site can be read as: CD45RA-negative fraction. The sequenced DNA is TGCGCCAGCAGCAGCCAAATGCCCGGCGGCTACACCTTC. Its protein is CASSSQMPGGYTF.